The 10 T cell receptor beta chains in this list originate from one sample, sequenced in a study of T cells in Graves' hyperthyroidism and ophthalmopathy. Amplification of TCR beta CDR3 regions was performed using RNA transcripts as template. The study used the HTBI primer set for a first-round RT-PCR of the TCR CDR3. One entry per CDR3 protein, called by TCRdb with MiXCR from the multiplex PCR reads. This sample has under 350,000 distinct CDR3 sequences, with about 25% found just once. Sequencing was carried out using blood. The receptors derive from a man in his forties with Graves' hyperthyroidism that later progressed to Graves' ophthalmopathy.

This clonotype was counted at least ten times. A read error may account for a junction end that differs from germline. The chain recombines TRBV7-7 with TRBJ2-5; D is ambiguous. CDR1 and CDR2 (germline): SSHAT, FNYEAQ (reference sequence). CDR3 length: 15 amino acids. The CDR3 sequence: CASSLGGRTEETQYF. CDR3 sequence (DNA): TGTGCTAGCAGCTTAGGCGGCAGGACGGAAGAGACCCAGTACTTC. The full variable domain, rest sourced from reference TRBV7-7 and TRBJ2-5, is GAGVSQSPRYKVTKRGQDVTLRCDPISSHATLYWYQQALGQGPEFLTYFNYEAQPDKSGLPSDRFSAERPEGSISTLTIQRTEQRDSAMYRCASSLGGRTEETQYFGPGTRLLVL.

This chain connects TRBV7-2 to TRBJ2-7; D is unresolved. Germline lookup yields CDR1 SGHTA and CDR2 FQGNSA. CDR3 size: 13 residues. Trimming removed 5 bases from V and 6 bases from J, with 14 bases in between. The CDR3 sequence: CASSPYEIREQYF. The CDR3 bases are TGTGCCAGCAGCCCATACGAAATCCGCGAGCAGTACTTC.

This clonotype appeared many times. It may be a read error: a sequence one base away is much more abundant. It is likely a read error, because the conserved phenylalanine at the end of the CDR3 is missing. The rearrangement links TRBV20-1 to TRBJ1-1; 7 bases align to TRBD1. The CDR3 loop spans 12 amino acids. Germline V gene lookup returns CDR1 DFQATT and CDR2 SNEGSKA (reference sequence). With V trimmed by 7 bases and J by 4 bases, 6 bases remained unmatched. The CDR3 DNA reads as TGCAGTGTCGACAGGGCGGGCACTGAAGCTTTCTCT. It specifies CSVDRAGTEAFS.

The J gene is TRBJ2-5, the V gene TRBV6-2 or TRBV6-3, with TRBD2 as a possible D gene (7 bases). Germline CDR1 and CDR2: MNHEY and SVGEGT. With 6 bases removed from V and 4 bases from J, the gap between germline ends came to 15 bases. The CDR3 extends over 14 amino acids. The DNA for the CDR3 is TGTGCCAGCAGACCCACAGGGAGGGGAGAGACCCAGTACTTC. Protein product: CASRPTGRGETQYF.

V usage is TRBV12-3 or TRBV12-4 and J usage is TRBJ2-4; 7 bases fit TRBD2. The CDR3 extends over 16 amino acids. The V gene end was trimmed by 5 bases and the J gene end by 0 bases; junction bases not matched to a gene: 7. CDR3 sequence reads: CASSKGRELAKNIQYF. CDR3 coding DNA: TGTGCCAGCAGTAAGGGGAGGGAACTAGCCAAAAACATTCAGTACTTC.

This clonotype was seen repeatedly, ten times or more. The CDR3 DNA follows: TGTGCCAGCAGTTTTGCGGGGGCTACCTACGAGCAGTACTTC. This sequence encodes CASSFAGATYEQYF. The chain links TRBV27 to TRBJ2-7; possible D gene TRBD2, 7 bases. The CDR3 sequence is 14 residues long. V gave up 3 bases and J gave up 2 bases, with 11 bases separating them. The germline CDR1 and CDR2 sequences are MNHEY and SMNVEV (reference sequence).

Ten or more counts support this clonotype. This CDR3 reads CAWTKRFNTEAFF. CDR3 in DNA: TGTGCCTGGACCAAGCGGTTCAACACTGAAGCTTTCTTT. J is TRBJ1-1 and V is TRBV30, with D hard to call. Germline V lookup: CDR1 GTSNPN, CDR2 SVGIG (reference sequence). Trimming removed 4 bases at V and 2 bases at J, with 11 bases between. The length of the CDR3 is 13 residues.

The V and J genes are TRBV6-1 and TRBJ2-6; D may correspond to TRBD1 or TRBD2 (5 bases each). V shed 8 bases and J shed 0 bases, with 17 bases lying between them. The CDR3 is made up of 17 amino acids. Germline values: CDR1 MNHNS, CDR2 SASEGT. The CDR3 here is CASRGQGSSSGANVLTF. CDR3 nucleotides: TGTGCCAGCCGAGGGCAGGGCTCCTCCTCTGGGGCCAACGTCCTGACTTTC.

In its sample, this clonotype was seen many times. This likely comes from a read error, as the CDR3 has no conserved phenylalanine or tryptophan at its end. The chain links TRBV5-1 to TRBJ2-7; weak D call: TRBD2 (6 bases). V was shortened by 3 bases and J by 0 bases, with 13 bases between the two germline ends. The CDR3 totals 15 residues. In germline, CDR1 is SGHRS, CDR2 YFSETQ. The CDR3 DNA reads as TGCGCCAGCAGCTGGCGGGGCGTTAACTCCTACGAGCAGTACCTC. The encoded protein is CASSWRGVNSYEQYL.

This clonotype came up many times. Written as DNA, the CDR3 is TGCAGCGTTGAGGGTCAGTCCAACGAGCAGTACTTC. This codes for CSVEGQSNEQYF. This chain uses TRBV29-1 with TRBJ2-7; D gene uncertain. The CDR3 sequence is 12 residues long. V lost 3 bases, J lost 5 bases, and 11 bases lay in between. Germline V gene sequence: CDR1 SQVTM, CDR2 ANQGSEA.